Below are 20 T cell receptor beta chains sequenced from a single sample in a study of control samples from healthy donors and cancer patients. Clones were read by immunoSEQ multiplex PCR, and TCRdb kept only the in-frame ones, dropping some. Seen here are under 200,000 clones, around 93% observed once, and the top ten hold over 4%. The material sequenced was blood. The receptor set was obtained from a woman aged 60 to 75 in good health.

This chain connects TRBV19 to TRBJ1-1, with TRBD1 as a possible D gene (6 bases). Germline V gives CDR1 LNHDA, CDR2 SQIVND (reference sequence). The ends were cut back, 3 bases at V and 4 bases at J, with 12 bases in the middle. CDR3 length: 14 amino acids. The CDR3 spells CASSIKGGGTEAFF. The CDR3 DNA sequence: TGTGCCAGTAGTATCAAAGGGGGTGGCACTGAAGCTTTCTTT. Full variable domain (remainder filled in from reference TRBV19 and TRBJ1-1): DGGITQSPKYLFRKEGQNVTLSCEQNLNHDAMYWYRQDPGQGLRLIYYSQIVNDFQKGDIAEGYSVSREKKESFPLTVTSAQKNPTAFYLCASSIKGGGTEAFFGQGTRLTVV.

This chain uses TRBV2 with TRBJ1-4; TRBD1 might be the D (5 bases). The CDR3 runs to 16 residues. V was trimmed by 8 bases and J by 4 bases, leaving 20 bases between them. The V gene's germline CDR1 is SNHLY and CDR2 FYNNEI. The CDR3 DNA sequence: TGTGCCAGCCAAGAAGGCTTGGGGCGGATTAATGAAAAACTGTTTTTT. Amino acid sequence: CASQEGLGRINEKLFF.

Here the CDR3 reads CASSQRQGALDYGYTF. CDR3 sequence (DNA): TGTGCCAGCTCACAAAGACAGGGGGCGTTAGACTATGGCTACACCTTC. The rearrangement joins TRBV18 to TRBJ1-2; 10 bases align to TRBD1. CDR3 length: 16 amino acids. Germline V gene sequence: CDR1 KGHSH, CDR2 LQKENI. V lost 4 bases, J lost 3 bases, and 8 bases stayed unmatched.

In nucleotides, the CDR3 is TGTGCTAGTGGGGGCGGCTACACCTTC. Amino acid sequence: CASGGGYTF. This chain links TRBV12-5 with TRBJ1-2; no clear D gene. The CDR3 covers 9 residues. Trimming left V 6 bases short and J 8 bases short, with 4 bases between. CDR1 and CDR2 (germline): LGHNT, FRNRAP.

J is TRBJ2-7 and V is TRBV7-2; the match to TRBD1 covers 9 bases. The V gene's germline CDR1 is SGHTA and CDR2 FQGNSA. CDR3 length: 12 amino acids. V trimming: 7 bases; J trimming: 3 bases; junction bases outside the gene matches: 1. The CDR3 DNA reads as TGTGCCAGCATGGGACAGGGCTACGAGCAGTACTTC. Amino acid sequence: CASMGQGYEQYF.

This chain joins TRBV19 and TRBJ2-3; 10 bases fit TRBD1. CDR1 and CDR2 from the germline V gene are LNHDA and SQIVND (reference sequence). The CDR3 sequence is 14 residues long. V trimming: 5 bases; J trimming: 6 bases; junction bases outside the gene matches: 5. This CDR3 is CASSPGQGWDTQYF. The CDR3 DNA reads TGTGCCAGTAGTCCGGGACAGGGGTGGGATACGCAGTATTTT.

Remarks on this clone: The junction departs from the called germline gene at one end, perhaps through a read error. The DNA of the CDR3 is TGTGCCACCAGTCTATCGGGACAGGGCTCCTATGGCTACACCTTC. This gives the protein CATSLSGQGSYGYTF. This chain uses TRBV6-5 with TRBJ1-2, with 9 positions matching TRBD1. The CDR3 sequence is 15 residues long. The germline V gene encodes CDR1 MNHEY and CDR2 SVGAGI.

This chain connects TRBV9 to TRBJ2-5; the D gene could be TRBD1 or TRBD2 (5 bases each). Looked up from germline, CDR1 is SGDLS and CDR2 is YYNGEE. CDR3 length: 14 amino acids. V was shortened by 0 bases and J by 2 bases, with 8 bases between the two germline ends. The CDR3 is CASSVAGQQETQYF. CDR3 coding DNA: TGTGCCAGCAGCGTAGCGGGGCAACAAGAGACCCAGTACTTC.

This chain joins TRBV2 and TRBJ2-7; D is unclear. Per the germline V gene, CDR1 is SNHLY and CDR2 is FYNNEI. The V and J ends lost 2 bases and 5 bases respectively, with 4 bases between them. The CDR3 runs to 11 residues. The CDR3 sequence: CASSEIHEQYF. DNA for the CDR3: TGTGCCAGCAGTGAAATCCACGAGCAGTACTTC.

V and J are TRBV5-4 and TRBJ2-5; 9 bases line up with TRBD1. V shed 3 bases, J shed 5 bases, and the junction held 20 bases outside the gene matches. The V gene's germline CDR1 is SGHNT and CDR2 YYREEE (reference sequence). This CDR3 is built from 19 residues. The CDR3 region has the DNA TGTGCCAGCAGCTCGGACAGGGGTGTGCTTAGGAACGTCGGGGAGACCCAGTACTTC. Translation gives CASSSDRGVLRNVGETQYF.

This chain connects TRBV5-1 to TRBJ2-4; the match to TRBD1 covers 11 bases. This CDR3 has 16 residues. From germline, CDR1 is SGHRS and CDR2 YFSETQ. V shed 4 bases and J 8 bases; nucleotides not matched to a gene: 11. CDR3 residues: CASSPGQGAAQHIQYF. CDR3 bases: TGCGCCAGCAGCCCTGGACAGGGGGCGGCTCAGCACATTCAGTACTTC.

The rearrangement uses TRBV19 and TRBJ2-2; D unclear. This CDR3 comprises 13 residues. Between the trimmed V and J ends, which lost 7 bases and 8 bases, there was a span of 14 bases. In germline, CDR1 is LNHDA, CDR2 SQIVND (reference sequence). The CDR3, as DNA: TGTGCCAGTATGAGGACGTCCGGTGGGGAGCTGTTTTTT. This codes for CASMRTSGGELFF.

V is TRBV2 and J is TRBJ2-5; TRBD2 matches at 10 bases. CDR3 length equals 16 residues. V was pared by 5 bases and J by 4 bases, with 10 bases of the junction left unmatched. Germline V gene lookup returns CDR1 SNHLY and CDR2 FYNNEI. The CDR3 region is CASSPGLAWGVETQYF. Here the CDR3 DNA reads TGTGCCAGCAGTCCGGGACTAGCGTGGGGGGTAGAGACCCAGTACTTC.

The chain uses TRBV6-4 and TRBJ2-1; 7 positions agree with TRBD1. This CDR3 region has 15 residues. V was clipped by 4 bases and J by 2 bases; unmatched bases: 5. Germline V gives CDR1 MRHNA, CDR2 SNTAGT. CDR3 residues: CASSVLQGPYNEQFF. The DNA of the CDR3 is TGTGCCAGCAGTGTTTTACAGGGGCCCTACAATGAGCAGTTCTTC.

This sequence joins TRBV7-8 and TRBJ1-4; 7 bases line up with TRBD1. This CDR3 has 12 residues. CDR1 is SGHVS and CDR2 is FQNEAQ in the germline V gene. V lost 7 bases and J lost 8; bases outside the gene matches: 4. This chain's CDR3 is CASTTGEEKLFF. DNA for the CDR3: TGTGCCAGCACCACAGGGGAGGAAAAACTGTTTTTT.

The chain joins TRBV7-8 to TRBJ2-2; D perhaps matches TRBD1 (6 bases). The germline CDR1 and CDR2 sequences are SGHVS and FQNEAQ. V was trimmed by 1 base and J by 3 bases, leaving 12 bases between them. CDR3 size: 16 residues. DNA for the CDR3: TGTGCCAGCAGCTTAGTGGGGGCGGTGGACACCGGGGAGCTGTTTTTT. Translated: CASSLVGAVDTGELFF.

This clone was counted once. V is TRBV7-2 and J is TRBJ1-5, with 7 bases fitting TRBD1. From germline, CDR1 is SGHTA and CDR2 FQGNSA. V gave up 4 bases and J gave up 1 base; unmatched junction bases: 4. The CDR3 runs to 15 residues. CDR3 coding DNA: TGTGCCAGCAGCTCAAGACAGGGAAGCAATCAGCCCCAGCATTTT. Protein product: CASSSRQGSNQPQHF.

The gene calls are TRBV4-3 and TRBJ2-7, with D perhaps assigned TRBD1 or TRBD2 (5 bases each). The V end was cut by 0 bases, the J end by 3 bases, with 15 bases between. This CDR3 contains 16 residues. Looked up from germline, CDR1 is LGHNA and CDR2 is YSLEER. The CDR3: CASSQEGIGTNYEQYF. CDR3 nucleotides: TGCGCCAGCAGCCAAGAGGGTATAGGGACGAACTACGAGCAGTACTTC.

J is TRBJ2-7 and V is TRBV27; D is perhaps TRBD2 (5 bases). V was pared by 2 bases and J by 3 bases, with 17 bases between. Germline assignment: CDR1 MNHEY and CDR2 SMNVEV (reference sequence). The CDR3 contains 16 residues. The CDR3 loop is CASSLNSGIPYYEQYF. The DNA for the CDR3 is TGTGCCAGCAGTTTAAACTCGGGAATTCCCTACTACGAGCAGTACTTC.

The chain uses TRBV28 and TRBJ1-1; TRBD1 is a possible D gene (6 bases). CDR1 and CDR2 from the germline V gene are MDHEN and SYDVKM. This CDR3 has 14 residues. Between the trimmed V and J ends, which lost 6 bases and 11 bases, there was a span of 22 bases. The CDR3 here is CASRSTANRVLAFF. The CDR3, as DNA: TGTGCCAGCAGATCAACCGCGAACAGGGTGTTGGCTTTCTTT.